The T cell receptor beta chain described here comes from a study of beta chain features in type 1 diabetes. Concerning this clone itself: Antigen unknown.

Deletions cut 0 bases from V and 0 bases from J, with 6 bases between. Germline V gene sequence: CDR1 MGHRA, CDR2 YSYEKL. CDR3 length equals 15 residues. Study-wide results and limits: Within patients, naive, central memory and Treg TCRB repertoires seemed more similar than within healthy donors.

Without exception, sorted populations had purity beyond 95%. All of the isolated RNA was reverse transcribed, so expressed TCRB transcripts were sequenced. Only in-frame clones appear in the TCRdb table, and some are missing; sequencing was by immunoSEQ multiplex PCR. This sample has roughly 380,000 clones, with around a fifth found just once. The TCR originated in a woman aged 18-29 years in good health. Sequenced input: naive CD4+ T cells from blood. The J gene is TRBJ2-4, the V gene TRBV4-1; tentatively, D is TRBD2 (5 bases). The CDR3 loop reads CASSQEGLAKNIQYF. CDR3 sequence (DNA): TGCGCCAGCAGCCAAGAAGGACTAGCCAAAAACATTCAGTACTTC.